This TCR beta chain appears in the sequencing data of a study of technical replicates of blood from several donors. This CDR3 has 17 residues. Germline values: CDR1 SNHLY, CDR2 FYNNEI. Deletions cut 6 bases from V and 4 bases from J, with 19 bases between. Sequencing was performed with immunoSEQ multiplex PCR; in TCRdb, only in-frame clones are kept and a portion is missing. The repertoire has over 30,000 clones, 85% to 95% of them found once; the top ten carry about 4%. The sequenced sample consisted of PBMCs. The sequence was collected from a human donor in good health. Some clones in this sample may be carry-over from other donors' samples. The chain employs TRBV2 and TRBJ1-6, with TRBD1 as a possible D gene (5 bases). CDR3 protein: CASSAQASGHYNSPLHF. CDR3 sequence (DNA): TGTGCCAGCAGCGCCCAGGCGTCAGGACATTATAATTCACCCCTCCACTTT.